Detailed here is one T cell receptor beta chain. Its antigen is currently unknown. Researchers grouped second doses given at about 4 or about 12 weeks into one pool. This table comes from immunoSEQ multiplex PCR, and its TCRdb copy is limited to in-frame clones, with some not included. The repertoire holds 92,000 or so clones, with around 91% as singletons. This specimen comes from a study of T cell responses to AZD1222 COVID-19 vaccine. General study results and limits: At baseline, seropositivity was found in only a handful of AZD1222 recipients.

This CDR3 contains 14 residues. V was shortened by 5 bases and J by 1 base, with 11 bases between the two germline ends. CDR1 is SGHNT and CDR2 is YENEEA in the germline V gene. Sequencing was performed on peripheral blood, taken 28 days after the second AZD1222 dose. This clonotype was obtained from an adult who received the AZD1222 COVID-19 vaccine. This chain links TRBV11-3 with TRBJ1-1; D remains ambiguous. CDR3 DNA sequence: TGTGCCAGCAGCCCACGCGGGGAGAACACTGAAGCTTTCTTT. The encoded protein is CASSPRGENTEAFF.